The clone carrying this TCR beta chain was picked up a small number of times. The target antigen is unknown. This sample was included in a study of T cell repertoires in cytomegalovirus infection. About the research overall: Public TCR beta signatures provided an indication of both CMV infection and a matching HLA type.

V lost 5 bases and J lost 5; bases outside the gene matches: 9. Looked up from germline, CDR1 is SGHDN and CDR2 is FVKESK. The CDR3 length is 15 residues. Study-level results: The study identified carriers of CMV plus the relevant HLA from cumulative public TCR beta family frequency. HLA-C-restricted CMV-specific TCR beta clonotypes were dominant in the ex vivo response.

TCRdb re-derived calls from the reads in MiXCR, one entry per CDR3 protein. The repertoire includes approximately 490,000 distinct CDR3 sequences, around 11% of them detected once, and about 10% sits in the top ten. This clonotype originated in a human donor in good health (CMV status not recorded). Some clones in this sample may be carry-over from other donors' samples. Material for sequencing was PBMCs. The chain joins TRBV14 to TRBJ2-5; 9 nucleotides match TRBD2. The CDR3 region has the DNA TGTGCCAGCAGCTGGCGTCTAGCGGGAAGGGAGACCCAGTACTTC. It specifies CASSWRLAGRETQYF.